This T cell receptor beta chain is from a study of T cell responses to AZD1222 COVID-19 vaccine. Study summary: Whether given at about 4 or about 12 weeks, second doses were pooled.

From germline, CDR1 is ENHRY and CDR2 SYGVKD. The CDR3 has 14 amino acids. V gave up 2 bases and J gave up 4 bases, with 11 bases separating them. Sequenced by immunoSEQ multiplex PCR; TCRdb stores in-frame clones only, minus some. This table holds 150,000 to 200,000 clones, about 92% found once. The sequence derives from an adult in good health. The V call is TRBV10-3, the J call TRBJ1-2; D remains unclear. Here the sequenced sample was peripheral blood, taken on day 0 of AZD1222 vaccination. CDR3 protein: CAISEGQVSYGYTF. The CDR3 bases are TGTGCCATCAGTGAGGGGCAGGTATCCTATGGCTACACCTTC.